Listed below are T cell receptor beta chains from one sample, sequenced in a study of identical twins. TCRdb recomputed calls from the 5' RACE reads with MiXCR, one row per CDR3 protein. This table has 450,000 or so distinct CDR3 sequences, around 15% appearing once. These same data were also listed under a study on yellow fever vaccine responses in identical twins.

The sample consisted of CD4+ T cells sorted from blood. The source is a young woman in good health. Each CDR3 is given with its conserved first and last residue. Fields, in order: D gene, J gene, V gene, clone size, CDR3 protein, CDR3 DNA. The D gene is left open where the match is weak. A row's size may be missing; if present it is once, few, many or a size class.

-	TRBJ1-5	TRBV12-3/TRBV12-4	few	CASSHGSSQPQHF	TGTGCCAGCAGCCACGGGTCGAGTCAGCCCCAGCATTTT
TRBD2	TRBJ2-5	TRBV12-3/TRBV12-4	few	CASSSPSGAKETQYF	TGTGCCAGCAGTTCTCCTAGCGGGGCCAAAGAGACCCAGTACTTC
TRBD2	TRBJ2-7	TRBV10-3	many	CAISEASGLYEQYF	TGTGCCATCAGTGAGGCTAGCGGCCTCTACGAGCAGTACTTC
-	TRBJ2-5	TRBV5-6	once	CASSFDSSQETQYF	TGTGCCAGCAGCTTCGATTCGAGTCAAGAGACCCAGTACTTC
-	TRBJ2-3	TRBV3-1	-	CASSQDVKLVDTQYF	TGTGCCAGCAGCCAAGATGTAAAACTAGTTGATACGCAGTATTTT
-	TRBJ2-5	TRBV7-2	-	CASSEGPSEGETQYF	TGTGCCAGCAGCGAGGGACCATCAGAAGGGGAGACCCAGTACTTC
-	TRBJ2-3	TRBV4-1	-	CASSQPGRGWTDTQYF	TGCGCCAGCAGCCAACCAGGACGAGGGTGGACAGATACGCAGTATTTT
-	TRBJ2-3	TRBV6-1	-	CASKRTASTDTQYF	TGTGCCAGCAAACGGACAGCTAGCACAGATACGCAGTATTTT
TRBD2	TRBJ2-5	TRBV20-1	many	CSARDRLAGGIRGTQYF	TGCAGTGCTAGAGATCGACTAGCGGGAGGTATACGAGGGACCCAGTACTTC
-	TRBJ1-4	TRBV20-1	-	CSARPRGVTNEKLFF	TGCAGTGCTAGACCGAGGGGCGTAACTAATGAAAAACTGTTTTTT
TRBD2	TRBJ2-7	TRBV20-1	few	CSRTSAQSEQYF	TGCAGTCGTACTAGCGCACAGAGTGAGCAGTACTTC
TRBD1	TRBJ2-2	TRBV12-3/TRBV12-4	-	CASSSTKGDRRTGELFF	TGTGCCAGCAGTTCTACTAAGGGGGACAGAAGGACCGGGGAGCTGTTTTTT
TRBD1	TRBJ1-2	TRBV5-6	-	CASSRTQGIDGYTF	TGTGCCAGCAGCAGGACACAGGGGATCGATGGCTACACCTTC
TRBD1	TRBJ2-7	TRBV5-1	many	CASSLAGTGSYEQYF	TGCGCCAGCAGCTTGGCCGGGACAGGGTCCTACGAGCAGTACTTC
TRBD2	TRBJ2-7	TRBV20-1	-	CSARDPRSGRAGEQYF	TGCAGTGCTAGAGATCCCCGTAGCGGGAGGGCGGGGGAGCAGTACTTC
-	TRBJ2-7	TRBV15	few	CATSRVAPPGEQYF	TGTGCCACCAGCAGAGTTGCCCCCCCGGGCGAGCAGTACTTC
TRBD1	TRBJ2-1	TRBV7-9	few	CASSHLTGTGYNNEQFF	TGTGCCAGCAGTCATTTGACCGGGACAGGGTATAACAATGAGCAGTTCTTC
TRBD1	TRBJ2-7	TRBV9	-	CALRQGAGGFEQYF	TGTGCCCTAAGGCAGGGGGCAGGGGGCTTCGAGCAGTACTTC
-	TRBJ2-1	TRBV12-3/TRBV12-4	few	CASSFNLLAVGGHEQFF	TGTGCCAGCAGTTTTAATCTCTTAGCGGTCGGGGGTCATGAGCAGTTCTTC
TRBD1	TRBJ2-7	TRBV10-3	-	CAISESERVRGLYEQYF	TGTGCCATCAGTGAGTCGGAGAGAGTCAGGGGGCTGTACGAGCAGTACTTC
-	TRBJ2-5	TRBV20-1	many	CSANQETQYF	TGCAGTGCTAACCAAGAGACCCAGTACTTC
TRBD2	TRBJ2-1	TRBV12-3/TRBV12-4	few	CASSPGLAGLSNEQFF	TGTGCCAGCAGTCCGGGACTAGCGGGACTATCCAATGAGCAGTTCTTC
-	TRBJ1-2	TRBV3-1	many	CASSQVDDYGYTF	TGTGCCAGCAGCCAAGTTGACGACTATGGCTACACCTTC
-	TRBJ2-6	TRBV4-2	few	CASSQSSGLAGANVLTF	TGTGCCAGCAGCCAATCCTCGGGGCTAGCTGGGGCCAACGTCCTGACTTTC
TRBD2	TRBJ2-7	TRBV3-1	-	CASSPRGGVDSKQYF	TGTGCCAGCAGCCCCCGTGGGGGGGTCGATAGCAAGCAGTACTTC
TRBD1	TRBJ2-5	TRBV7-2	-	CASSYRGRLETQYF	TGTGCCAGCAGCTACAGGGGGCGCTTAGAGACCCAGTACTTC
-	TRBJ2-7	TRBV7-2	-	CASLFAGGNEQYF	TGTGCCAGCTTATTTGCTGGCGGGAACGAGCAGTACTTC
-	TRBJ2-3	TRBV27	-	CASRYRSDTQYF	TGTGCCAGCCGCTATCGGTCAGATACGCAGTATTTT
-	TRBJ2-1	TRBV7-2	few	CASSYPPWGAYNEQFF	TGTGCCAGCAGCTACCCGCCGTGGGGGGCCTACAATGAGCAGTTCTTC
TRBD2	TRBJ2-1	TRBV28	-	CASSFYSGSRNEQFF	TGTGCCAGCAGTTTCTATAGCGGGAGCAGGAATGAGCAGTTCTTC
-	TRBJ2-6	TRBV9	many	CASRESRTGSGANVLTF	TGTGCCAGCAGAGAGTCAAGAACAGGGTCCGGGGCCAACGTCCTGACTTTC
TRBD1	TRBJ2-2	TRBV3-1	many	CASSHRGQGGPGELFF	TGTGCCAGCAGCCACCGCGGACAGGGAGGCCCCGGGGAGCTGTTTTTT
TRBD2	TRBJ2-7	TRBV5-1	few	CASSLALAGGEQYF	TGCGCCAGCAGCTTGGCTCTAGCGGGAGGCGAGCAGTACTTC
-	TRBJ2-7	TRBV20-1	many	CSARRSSSYEQYF	TGCAGTGCTAGAAGATCTAGCTCCTACGAGCAGTACTTC
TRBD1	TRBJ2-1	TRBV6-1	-	CASRKPGQGDIEQFF	TGTGCCAGCAGAAAACCGGGACAGGGAGACATTGAGCAGTTCTTC
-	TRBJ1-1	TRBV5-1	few	CASSLAAGITEAFF	TGCGCCAGCAGCTTGGCGGCAGGGATCACTGAAGCTTTCTTT
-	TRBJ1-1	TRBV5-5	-	CASSLGWGNTEAFF	TGTGCCAGCAGCTTGGGTTGGGGGAACACTGAAGCTTTCTTT